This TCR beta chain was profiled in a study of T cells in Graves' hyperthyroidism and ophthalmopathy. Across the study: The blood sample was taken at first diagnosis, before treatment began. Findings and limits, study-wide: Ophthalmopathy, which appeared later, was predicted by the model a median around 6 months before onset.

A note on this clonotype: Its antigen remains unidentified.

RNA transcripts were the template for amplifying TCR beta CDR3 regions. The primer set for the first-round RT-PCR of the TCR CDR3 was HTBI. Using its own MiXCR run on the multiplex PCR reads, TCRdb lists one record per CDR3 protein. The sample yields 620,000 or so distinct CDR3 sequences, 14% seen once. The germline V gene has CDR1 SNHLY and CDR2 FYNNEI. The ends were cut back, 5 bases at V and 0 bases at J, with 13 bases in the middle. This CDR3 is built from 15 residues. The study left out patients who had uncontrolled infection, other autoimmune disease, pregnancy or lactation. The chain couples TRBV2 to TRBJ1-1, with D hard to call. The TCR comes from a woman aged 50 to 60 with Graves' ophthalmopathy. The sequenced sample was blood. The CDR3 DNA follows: TGTGCCAGCAGTCCCTCGGGGAAAATGAACACTGAAGCTTTCTTT. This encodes CASSPSGKMNTEAFF.